This is a list of T cell receptor beta chains from one sample in a study of blood T cell repertoires in COVID-19. Data came from immunoSEQ multiplex PCR; TCRdb stores just in-frame clones and leaves some out. The sample consists of 200,000 or so clones, about nine tenths of them appearing once. Sequences were obtained from peripheral blood. These receptor sequences come from a woman in her 70s with acute or convalescent COVID-19. Both conserved end residues are part of each CDR3. Each record gives: CDR3 length, V gene, J gene, CDR3 protein.

>11|TRBV18|TRBJ1-5
CGKRSNQPQHF
>16|TRBV19|TRBJ2-3
CASSKAGGAGTDTQYF
>17|TRBV4-3|TRBJ2-1
CASSQETSGIPYNEQFF
>14|TRBV6-4|TRBJ1-1
CASSDWREITEAFF
>16|TRBV5-6|TRBJ2-4
CASSLRQPQIKNIQYF
>13|TRBV12-5|TRBJ2-1
CASGHLTGNEQFF
>15|TRBV7-9|TRBJ2-1
CASSPGLAGVEGQFF
>16|TRBV12-5|TRBJ2-1
CASGGTSGTPYNEQFF
>15|TRBV9|TRBJ1-6
CASSVGSQRGSPLHF
>15|TRBV5-1|TRBJ1-4
CASRLTGLMNEKLFF
>12|TRBV29-1|TRBJ1-1
CSVAQGGSEAFF
>15|TRBV3-1/TRBV3-2|TRBJ1-4
CASSSQGANHEKLFF
>15|TRBV19|TRBJ2-1
CASKQSRGEYNEQFF
>14|TRBV9|TRBJ2-2
CASSARQGTGELFF
>14|TRBV19|TRBJ1-1
CASSVSHGALKAFF
>13|TRBV5-1|TRBJ1-4
CASKQGWDEKLFF
>14|TRBV19|TRBJ1-5
CASSITQRDQPQHF
>17|TRBV11-2|TRBJ2-7
CASTRTSGGAASYEQYF
>14|TRBV28|TRBJ1-2
CASRPPGQGNGYTF
>14|TRBV7-9|TRBJ2-1
CASSLGTGPNEQFF
>13|TRBV7-9|TRBJ2-7
CASSPGQSYEQYF
>16|TRBV7-2|TRBJ1-5
CASSDLPDRGNQPQHF
>15|TRBV4-1|TRBJ1-2
CASSQEPQGLYGYTF
>13|TRBV28|TRBJ2-7
CASSRTPRYEQYF
>18|TRBV25-1|TRBJ2-2
CASSGVGAGTRPTGELFF
>15|TRBV27|TRBJ1-6
CASTPGQIVNSPLHF
>12|TRBV9|TRBJ1-1
CASSVLQGEAFF
>12|TRBV23-1|TRBJ1-1
CARTGQDTEAFF
>15|TRBV28|TRBJ1-6
CASSPQTGGGSPLHF
>15|TRBV3-1/TRBV3-2|TRBJ2-1
CASSLRLAGLNEQFF
>14|TRBV19|TRBJ2-3
CASSPTGGPDTQYF
>17|TRBV19|TRBJ2-3
CASSIGGTSGRTDTQYF